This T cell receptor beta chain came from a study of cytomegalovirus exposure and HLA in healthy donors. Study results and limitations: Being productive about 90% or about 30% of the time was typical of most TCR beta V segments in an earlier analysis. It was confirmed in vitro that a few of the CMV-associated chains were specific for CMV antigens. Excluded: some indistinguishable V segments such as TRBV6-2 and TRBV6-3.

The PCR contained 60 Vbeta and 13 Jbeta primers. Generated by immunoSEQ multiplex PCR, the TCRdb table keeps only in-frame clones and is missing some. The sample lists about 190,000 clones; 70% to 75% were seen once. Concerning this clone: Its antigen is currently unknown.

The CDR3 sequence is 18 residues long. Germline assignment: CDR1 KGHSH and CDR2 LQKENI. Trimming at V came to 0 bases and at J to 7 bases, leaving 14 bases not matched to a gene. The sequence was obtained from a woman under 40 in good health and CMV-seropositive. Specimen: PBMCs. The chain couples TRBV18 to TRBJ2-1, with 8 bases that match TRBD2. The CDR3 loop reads CASSPPSTGGPRGNEQFF. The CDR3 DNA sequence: TGTGCCAGCTCACCACCATCAACGGGAGGGCCAAGAGGGAATGAGCAGTTCTTC.